One and the same sample provided the 20 T cell receptor beta chains below, sequenced in a study of blood T cell repertoires in COVID-19. Clones were sequenced by immunoSEQ multiplex PCR, and TCRdb holds only the in-frame ones, with some missing. The sample includes under 350,000 clones, approximately 86% of them seen just once. Specimen: PBMCs or T cells enriched from blood (not recorded which). The receptor source for this set is a woman in her late teens or twenties who had recovered from COVID-19.

J is TRBJ2-7 and V is TRBV7-2, with 8 bases fitting TRBD1. Germline V gives CDR1 SGHTA, CDR2 FQGNSA. The length of the CDR3 is 14 residues. J was trimmed by 9 bases and V by 3 bases; bases with no gene match: 10. The CDR3 loop is CASSFGTGQTGQYF. The CDR3 DNA sequence: TGTGCCAGCAGCTTTGGGACAGGCCAAACGGGGCAGTACTTC.

The chain couples TRBV6-5 to TRBJ2-7, with TRBD1 as a possible D gene (6 bases). Trimming removed 8 bases at V and 2 bases at J, with 10 bases between. This CDR3 region has 12 residues. Per germline, CDR1 MNHEY and CDR2 SVGAGI. The CDR3 loop reads CASRDTTYEQYF. The CDR3 nucleotides read TGTGCCAGCCGGGACACTACCTACGAGCAGTACTTC.

V and J are TRBV7-2 and TRBJ2-3, with 15 nucleotides matching TRBD2. The CDR3 is made up of 18 amino acids. Germline assignment: CDR1 SGHTA and CDR2 FQGNSA. The V and J ends lost 5 bases and 0 bases, in that order; junction bases with no gene match: 6. The CDR3 bases are TGTGCCAGCAGCCTGGGGACTAGCGGGAGGCCAAGCACAGATACGCAGTATTTT. Residues: CASSLGTSGRPSTDTQYF. The full variable domain, with the rest looked up from reference TRBV7-2 and TRBJ2-3, is GAGVSQSPSNKVTEKGKDVELRCDPISGHTALYWYRQSLGQGLEFLIYFQGNSAPDKSGLPSDRFSAERTGGSVSTLTIQRTQQEDSAVYLCASSLGTSGRPSTDTQYFGPGTRLTVL.

This clone was picked up one time. The gene calls are TRBV5-8 and TRBJ2-3; D might be TRBD2 (6 bases). The CDR3 is made up of 17 amino acids. Looked up from germline, CDR1 is SGHTS and CDR2 is YDEGEE. The ends were cut back, 0 bases at V and 2 bases at J, with 16 bases in the middle. CDR3 residues: CASSLEYGGVATDTQYF. The DNA for the CDR3 is TGTGCCAGCAGCTTGGAGTACGGCGGGGTGGCCACAGATACGCAGTATTTT. The whole variable domain, remainder taken from reference TRBV5-8 and TRBJ2-3, is EAGVTQSPTHLIKTRGQQATLRCSPISGHTSVYWYQQALGLGLQFLLWYDEGEERNRGNFPPRFSGRQFPNYSSELNVNALELEDSALYLCASSLEYGGVATDTQYFGPGTRLTVL.

The chain recombines TRBV11-3 with TRBJ1-6, with 10 bases that match TRBD1. The germline CDR1 and CDR2 sequences are SGHNT and YENEEA. This CDR3 is 18 amino acids long. The V gene end was trimmed by 5 bases and the J gene end by 7 bases; junction bases not matched to a gene: 14. The DNA for the CDR3 is TGTGCCAGCAGCCCAGGGGGGGACAGGGGAAGGGGAAATTCACCCCTCCACTTT. Protein sequence: CASSPGGDRGRGNSPLHF.

The V call is TRBV10-2, the J call TRBJ1-5; TRBD1 matches at 8 bases. Germline V CDR1 and CDR2: WSHSY, SAAADI. This CDR3 has 14 amino acids. Losses at the gene ends were 5 bases for V and 5 bases for J; bases not matched to a gene: 5. The CDR3 coding sequence is TGCGCCAGCAGTTTGACAGGGGACGATCAGCCCCAGCATTTT. As protein: CASSLTGDDQPQHF.

The J gene is TRBJ1-1, the V gene TRBV15; 7 bases map to TRBD1. Germline CDR1 and CDR2: LNHNV and YYDKDF (reference sequence). The J segment lost 5 bases and the V segment lost 3 bases, leaving 6 bases of the junction unmatched. The CDR3 runs 14 residues. In DNA, the CDR3 is TGTGCCACCAGCAGGCTACAGGGGCGGACTGAAGCTTTCTTT. Translated: CATSRLQGRTEAFF.

The chain carries TRBV25-1 and TRBJ1-2; 9 nucleotides match TRBD1. This CDR3 is built from 15 residues. CDR1 and CDR2 from the germline V gene are MGHDK and SYGVNS. J lost 2 bases, V lost 1 base, and 2 bases had no gene match. The CDR3 bases are TGTGCCAGCAGTGAATCACAGGGGGCGAACTATGGCTACACCTTC. Its protein is CASSESQGANYGYTF.

This chain joins TRBV7-6 and TRBJ1-5; unclear D gene. The germline CDR1 and CDR2 sequences are SGHVS and FNYEAQ. This CDR3 comprises 14 residues. V was cut by 0 bases and J by 6 bases, with 9 bases left in between. The DNA for the CDR3 is TGTGCCAGCAGCTTAGCCCCGGGTTTTCAGCCCCAGCATTTT. Amino acid sequence: CASSLAPGFQPQHF.

As concerns this clone: A junction end diverges from the germline sequence, so it may reflect a read error. The genes are TRBV6-1 and TRBJ2-7; 14 nucleotides line up with TRBD2. Germline V lookup: CDR1 MNHNS, CDR2 SASEGT. The CDR3 length is 18 residues. The CDR3 coding sequence is TGTGCCAGCAGTGGAGCGGGGACTAGCGGGAGCAATGGGTACGTGCAGTACTTC. Its protein product is CASSGAGTSGSNGYVQYF.

The CDR3 reads CASSSWDKANYGYTF. As DNA, the CDR3 is TGTGCCAGCAGCTCTTGGGACAAAGCTAACTATGGCTACACCTTC. This rearrangement joins TRBV11-2 to TRBJ1-2; TRBD1 might be the D (6 bases). With 4 bases removed from V and 0 bases from J, the gap between germline ends came to 12 bases. Germline loops: CDR1 SGHAT, CDR2 FQNNGV. This CDR3 comprises 15 residues.

The V and J genes are TRBV4-1 and TRBJ2-3, with 8 bases that match TRBD1. Trimming took 8 bases from V and 3 from J; bases not matched to a gene: 13. Germline V gene lookup returns CDR1 MGHRA and CDR2 YSYEKL. CDR3 length equals 16 residues. The CDR3 sequence is CASGDPGTGHTDTQYF. CDR3 nucleotide sequence: TGCGCCAGCGGCGACCCCGGGACAGGTCATACAGATACGCAGTATTTT.

The J gene is TRBJ1-2, the V gene TRBV4-3; 7 nucleotides align to TRBD1. This CDR3 spans 16 amino acids. Germline trimming cut 0 bases from V and 4 bases from J; bases unmatched to any gene: 8. The germline CDR1 and CDR2 sequences are LGHNA and YSLEER. The CDR3 spells CASSQDREGAGYGYTF. The CDR3 DNA is TGCGCCAGCAGCCAAGATCGCGAGGGGGCTGGCTATGGCTACACCTTC.

This clone was picked up many times. The gene calls are TRBV5-4 and TRBJ2-7; 8 nucleotides agree with TRBD2. Germline V gene data show CDR1 as SGHNT and CDR2 as YYREEE (reference sequence). The CDR3 spans 16 residues. Trimming took 6 bases from V and 0 from J; bases not matched to a gene: 11. The CDR3 sequence: CASTIWGSGNSYEQYF. The CDR3 DNA is TGTGCCAGCACCATCTGGGGTAGCGGGAACTCCTACGAGCAGTACTTC.

The chain employs TRBV30 and TRBJ1-1; no firm D call. Trimming cost V 0 bases and J 5 bases, with 13 bases left between them. The CDR3 has 14 residues. Germline loops: CDR1 GTSNPN, CDR2 SVGIG (reference sequence). The CDR3: CAWSVRRSGTEAFF. The CDR3 coding sequence is TGTGCCTGGAGTGTACGTCGGAGTGGGACTGAAGCTTTCTTT.

V usage is TRBV11-2 and J usage is TRBJ2-3; possible D gene TRBD1, 5 bases. Trimming left V 0 bases short and J 0 bases short, with 7 bases between. From germline, CDR1 is SGHAT and CDR2 FQNNGV. The CDR3 totals 15 residues. CDR3 protein: CASSLEGRSTDTQYF. The CDR3 DNA reads TGTGCCAGCAGCTTAGAGGGGCGTAGCACAGATACGCAGTATTTT.

The rearrangement joins TRBV24-1 to TRBJ1-5; D perhaps matches TRBD1 (6 bases). Germline CDR1 KGHDR, CDR2 SFDVKD. The CDR3 contains 12 residues. The V gene lost 7 bases and the J gene lost 5 bases, with 8 bases spanning the gap. CDR3 protein: CATRGGDQPQHF. Here the CDR3 DNA reads TGTGCCACCAGAGGGGGGGATCAGCCCCAGCATTTT.

The chain recombines TRBV6-5 with TRBJ1-1; D gene unclear. V was cut by 5 bases and J by 0 bases, with 7 bases left in between. This CDR3 comprises 13 residues. The germline CDR1 and CDR2 sequences are MNHEY and SVGAGI. The chain's CDR3 is CASSPNLNTEAFF. In nucleotides, the CDR3 is TGTGCCAGCAGTCCTAATCTGAACACTGAAGCTTTCTTT.

The V and J genes are TRBV5-4 and TRBJ2-2; 13 bases agree with TRBD2. J was trimmed by 0 bases and V by 4 bases; bases with no gene match: 6. Looked up from germline, CDR1 is SGHNT and CDR2 is YYREEE (reference sequence). The CDR3 covers 18 residues. CDR3 DNA sequence: TGTGCCAGCAGCAGGGGACTAGCGGGGTTCGCGAACACCGGGGAGCTGTTTTTT. Encoded protein: CASSRGLAGFANTGELFF.

The genes are TRBV19 and TRBJ2-7, with TRBD2 identical over 8 bases. Per germline, CDR1 LNHDA and CDR2 SQIVND (reference sequence). Trimming took 6 bases from V and 1 from J; bases not matched to a gene: 8. The CDR3 covers 15 residues. Here the CDR3 DNA reads TGTGCCAGTAGAGGTCTTGCGGGGGGTTCCTACGAGCAGTACTTC. Translation: CASRGLAGGSYEQYF.